This passage covers 14 T cell receptor beta chains from one sample sequenced in a study of T cells in Graves' hyperthyroidism and ophthalmopathy. Researchers took RNA transcripts and amplified the TCR beta CDR3 regions from them. Using the HTBI primer set, a first-round RT-PCR was run on the TCR CDR3. TCRdb re-analysed the multiplex PCR reads in MiXCR, keeping a single row per CDR3 protein. The data hold 300,000 to 350,000 distinct CDR3 sequences, with around 23% observed a single time. Input material: blood. These receptors originate from a woman aged 50 to 60 with Graves' hyperthyroidism.

Concerning this clonotype itself: A read error is possible here, since a much larger clone lies one base away. This rearrangement joins TRBV20-1 to TRBJ2-7; the match to TRBD2 covers 15 bases. The CDR3 is 15 residues long. V lost 5 bases to trimming and J lost 5 bases; unmatched junction nucleotides: 7. Germline V gene sequence: CDR1 DFQATT, CDR2 SNEGSKA (reference sequence). The CDR3 spells CSAPGLAGGHNEQYF. DNA of the CDR3: TGCAGTGCTCCGGGACTAGCGGGGGGACACAACGAGCAGTACTTC.

This chain joins TRBV19 and TRBJ1-2; 7 nucleotides line up with TRBD1. The CDR3 loop spans 15 amino acids. V lost 4 bases and J lost 2; bases outside the gene matches: 7. The germline CDR1 and CDR2 sequences are LNHDA and SQIVND (reference sequence). CDR3 region: CASSRGQQPNYGYTF. The CDR3 nucleotides are TGTGCCAGTAGTAGGGGACAGCAACCAAACTATGGCTACACCTTC.

This clonotype has ten or more counts. This chain joins TRBV5-1 and TRBJ2-1; 10 nucleotides match TRBD2. There are 13 residues in the CDR3. The ends lost 6 bases at V and 5 bases at J; junction bases unmatched: 2. Germline assignment: CDR1 SGHRS and CDR2 YFSETQ. The CDR3 spells CASTTSGNNEQFF. The CDR3 nucleotides read TGCGCCAGCACAACTAGCGGGAACAATGAGCAGTTCTTC.

V is TRBV2 and J is TRBJ1-4; D remains ambiguous. Germline CDR1 reads SNHLY; CDR2 reads FYNNEI. The V end was cut by 2 bases, the J end by 0 bases, with 10 bases between. CDR3 length: 16 amino acids. DNA for the CDR3: TGTGCCAGCAGTGAAAATGGTTATGCAACTAATGAAAAACTGTTTTTT. This gives the protein CASSENGYATNEKLFF.

The sample holds a few counts of this clonotype. The chain carries TRBV19 and TRBJ2-5; no reliable D call. This CDR3 is 14 amino acids long. Trimming stripped 4 bases from V and 2 bases from J, with 11 bases between. Per germline, CDR1 LNHDA and CDR2 SQIVND (reference sequence). The CDR3 loop reads CASSKPSLQETQYF. In DNA form, the CDR3 reads TGTGCCAGTAGTAAACCGTCTTTACAAGAGACCCAGTACTTC.

In its sample, this clonotype was seen once. A read error may explain this, as a much larger clone is one base away. This sequence joins TRBV6-1 and TRBJ1-2; D gene unclear. The CDR3 is 12 amino acids. Germline-derived CDR1 and CDR2 are MNHNS and SASEGT. Trimming stripped 6 bases from V and 0 bases from J, with 5 bases between. The CDR3 loop is CASRPANYGYTF. For the CDR3, the DNA is TGTGCCAGCAGACCCGCTAACTATGGCTACACCTTC.

As concerns this clonotype: A much larger clone differs from this one at a single base, so this may be a read error. This rearrangement joins TRBV5-1 to TRBJ2-7, with 9 nucleotides matching TRBD1. The CDR3 is 16 residues long. Looked up from germline, CDR1 is SGHRS and CDR2 is YFSETQ. J was trimmed by 4 bases and V by 0 bases; bases with no gene match: 8. CDR3 loop: CASSLVFGDREYEQYF. The CDR3 DNA sequence: TGCGCCAGCAGCTTGGTTTTTGGGGACAGGGAGTACGAGCAGTACTTC.

This clonotype was observed many times. The V call is TRBV2, the J call TRBJ1-5, with unresolved D. Trimming took off 0 bases at V and 7 bases at J, with 13 bases between the two ends. The CDR3 covers 15 residues. Per the germline V gene, CDR1 is SNHLY and CDR2 is FYNNEI. The CDR3 coding sequence is TGTGCCAGCAGTGAAGCGTGGGGTCCAGACCAGCCCCAGCATTTT. Translating it yields CASSEAWGPDQPQHF.

A note on this clonotype: Being one base from a much bigger clone, this may be a read error. The CDR3 bases are TGTGCCAGCAGAGTTGGACAGGGCTCCAACAATGAGCAGTTCTTC. Encoded protein: CASRVGQGSNNEQFF. The chain couples TRBV2 to TRBJ2-1, with TRBD1 identical over 8 bases. There are 15 residues in the CDR3. CDR1 and CDR2 (germline): SNHLY, FYNNEI.

This clonotype showed up many times. This chain connects TRBV5-5 to TRBJ2-2, with 11 nucleotides matching TRBD2. J was trimmed by 4 bases and V by 5 bases; bases with no gene match: 4. Germline CDR1 reads SGHKS; CDR2 reads YYEKEE (reference sequence). The CDR3 totals 15 residues. Here the CDR3 DNA reads TGTGCCAGCAGTTATAGCGGGAGGGCCACCGGGGAGCTGTTTTTT. It is translated as CASSYSGRATGELFF.

This clonotype came up many times. The CDR3 DNA is TGTGCCAGCAGCCAAGATCGTCTCAGTTCAAATTACGAGCAGTACTTC. Amino acid sequence: CASSQDRLSSNYEQYF. V gene TRBV3-1 combines with J gene TRBJ2-7; D not certain. This CDR3 spans 16 amino acids. The germline V and J ends were trimmed by 0 bases and 4 bases, with 16 bases remaining between them. Germline CDR1 and CDR2: LGHDT and YNNKEL (reference sequence).

This clonotype appeared a few times. The junction departs from the called germline gene at one end, perhaps through a read error. The chain recombines TRBV12-3 or TRBV12-4 with TRBJ2-3, with D possibly matching TRBD2 (6 bases). The CDR3 contains 14 residues. CDR3 amino acids: CASSISGSKDTQYF. In DNA, the CDR3 is TGTGCCAGCAGTATTAGCGGAAGCAAAGATACGCAGTATTTT.

Turning to this clonotype: With a much larger clone just one base away, this may be a read error. V usage is TRBV18 and J usage is TRBJ1-1, with D maybe TRBD1 (5 bases). Per germline, CDR1 KGHSH and CDR2 LQKENI. V lost 0 bases and J 6 bases, leaving 11 bases between the germline ends. The CDR3 loop spans 14 amino acids. The CDR3 DNA follows: TGTGCCAGCTCACCACCGACAGCGTGGGCTGAAGCTTTCTTT. Translation: CASSPPTAWAEAFF.

V usage is TRBV2 and J usage is TRBJ2-7; 10 nucleotides agree with TRBD1. This CDR3 contains 16 residues. J lost 7 bases, V lost 8 bases, and 17 bases had no gene match. CDR1 and CDR2 from the germline V gene are SNHLY and FYNNEI. This CDR3 reads CASPPLSGTGAGEQYF. CDR3 sequence (DNA): TGTGCCAGCCCCCCCCTATCCGGGACAGGGGCGGGGGAGCAGTACTTC.